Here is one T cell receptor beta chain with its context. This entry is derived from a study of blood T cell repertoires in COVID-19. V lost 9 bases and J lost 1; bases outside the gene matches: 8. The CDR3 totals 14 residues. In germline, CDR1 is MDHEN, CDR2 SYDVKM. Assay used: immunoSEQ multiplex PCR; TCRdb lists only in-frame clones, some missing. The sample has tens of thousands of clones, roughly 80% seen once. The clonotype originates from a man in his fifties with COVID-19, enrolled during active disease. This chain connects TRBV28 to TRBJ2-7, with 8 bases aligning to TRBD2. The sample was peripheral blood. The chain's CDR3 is CASIAGGPSYEQYF. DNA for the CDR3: TGTGCCAGTATCGCGGGGGGCCCATCCTACGAGCAGTACTTC.